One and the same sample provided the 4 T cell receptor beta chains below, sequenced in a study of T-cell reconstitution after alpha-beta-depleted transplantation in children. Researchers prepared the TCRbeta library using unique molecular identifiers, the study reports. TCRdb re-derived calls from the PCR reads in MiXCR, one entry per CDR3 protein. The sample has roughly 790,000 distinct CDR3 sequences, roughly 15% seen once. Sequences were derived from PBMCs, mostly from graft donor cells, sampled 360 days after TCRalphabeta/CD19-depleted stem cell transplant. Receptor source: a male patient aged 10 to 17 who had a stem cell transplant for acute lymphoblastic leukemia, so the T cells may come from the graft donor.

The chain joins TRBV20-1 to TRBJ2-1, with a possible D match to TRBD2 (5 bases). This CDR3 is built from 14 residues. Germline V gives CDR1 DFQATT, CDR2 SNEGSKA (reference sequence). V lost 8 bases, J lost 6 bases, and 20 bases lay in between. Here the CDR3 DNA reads TGCAGTTCGTATCGCAGCGGCGTTTCCAATGAGCAGTTCTTC. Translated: CSSYRSGVSNEQFF.

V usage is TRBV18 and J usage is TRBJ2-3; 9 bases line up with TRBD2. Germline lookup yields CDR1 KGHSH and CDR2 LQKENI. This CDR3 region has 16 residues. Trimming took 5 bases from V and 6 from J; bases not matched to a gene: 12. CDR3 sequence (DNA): TGTGCCAGCTCAAGGAGGCTGTCTAGCGGGAAGGATACGCAGTATTTT. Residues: CASSRRLSSGKDTQYF.

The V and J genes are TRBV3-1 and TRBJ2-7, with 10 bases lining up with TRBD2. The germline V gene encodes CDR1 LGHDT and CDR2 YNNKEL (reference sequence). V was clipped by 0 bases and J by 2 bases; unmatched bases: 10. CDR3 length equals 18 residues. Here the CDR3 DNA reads TGTGCCAGCAGCCAAGAACTAGCGGGATTTAAACCCACCTACGAGCAGTACTTC. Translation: CASSQELAGFKPTYEQYF.

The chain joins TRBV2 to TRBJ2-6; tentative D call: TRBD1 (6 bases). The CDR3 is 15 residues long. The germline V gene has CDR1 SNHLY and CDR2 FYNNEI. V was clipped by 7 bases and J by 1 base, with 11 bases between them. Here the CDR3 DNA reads TGTGCCAGCATGAGCAGGGGTTCTGGGGCCAACGTCCTGACTTTC. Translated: CASMSRGSGANVLTF.